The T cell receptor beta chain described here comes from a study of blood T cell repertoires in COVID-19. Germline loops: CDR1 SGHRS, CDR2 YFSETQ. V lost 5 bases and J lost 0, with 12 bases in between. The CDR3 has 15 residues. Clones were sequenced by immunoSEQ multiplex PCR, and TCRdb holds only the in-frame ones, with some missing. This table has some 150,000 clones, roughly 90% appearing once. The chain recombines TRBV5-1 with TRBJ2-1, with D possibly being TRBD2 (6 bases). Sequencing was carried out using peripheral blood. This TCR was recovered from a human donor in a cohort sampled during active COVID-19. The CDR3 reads CASSGAGSSYNEQFF. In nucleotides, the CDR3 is TGCGCCAGCAGTGGGGCGGGGAGCTCCTACAATGAGCAGTTCTTC.